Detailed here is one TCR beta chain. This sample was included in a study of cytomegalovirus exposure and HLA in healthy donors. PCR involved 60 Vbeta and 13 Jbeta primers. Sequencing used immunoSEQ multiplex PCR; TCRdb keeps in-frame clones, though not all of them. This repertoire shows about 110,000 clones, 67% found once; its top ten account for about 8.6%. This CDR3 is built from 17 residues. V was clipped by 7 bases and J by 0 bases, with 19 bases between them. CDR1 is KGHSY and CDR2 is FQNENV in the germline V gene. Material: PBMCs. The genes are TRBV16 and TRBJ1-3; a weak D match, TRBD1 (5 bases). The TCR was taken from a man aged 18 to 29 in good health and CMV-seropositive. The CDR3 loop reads CASTRTQHRSSGNTIYF. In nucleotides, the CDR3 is TGTGCCAGCACCCGGACACAGCACCGTTCCTCTGGAAACACCATATATTTT.